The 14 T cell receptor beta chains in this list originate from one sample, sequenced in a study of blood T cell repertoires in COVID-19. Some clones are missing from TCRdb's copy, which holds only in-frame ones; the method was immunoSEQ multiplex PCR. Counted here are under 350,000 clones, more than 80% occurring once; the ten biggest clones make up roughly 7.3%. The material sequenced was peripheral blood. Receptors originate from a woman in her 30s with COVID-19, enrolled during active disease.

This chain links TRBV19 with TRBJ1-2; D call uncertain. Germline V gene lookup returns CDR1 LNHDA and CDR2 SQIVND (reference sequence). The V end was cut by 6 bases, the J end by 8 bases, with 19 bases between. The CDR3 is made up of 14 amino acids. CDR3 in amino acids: CASRVGVGGLGYTF. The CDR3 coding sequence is TGTGCCAGTAGAGTCGGGGTTGGCGGGCTGGGCTACACCTTC.

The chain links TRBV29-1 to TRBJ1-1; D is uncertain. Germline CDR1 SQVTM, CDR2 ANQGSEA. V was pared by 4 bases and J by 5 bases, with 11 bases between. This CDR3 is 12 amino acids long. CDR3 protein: CSVGARKTEAFF. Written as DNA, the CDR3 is TGCAGCGTTGGGGCCAGAAAGACTGAAGCTTTCTTT.

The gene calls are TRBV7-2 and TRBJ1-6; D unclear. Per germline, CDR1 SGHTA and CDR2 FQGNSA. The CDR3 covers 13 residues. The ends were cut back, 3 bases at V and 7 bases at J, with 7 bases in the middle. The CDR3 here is CASSFTENSPLHF. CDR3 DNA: TGTGCCAGCAGCTTTACAGAAAATTCACCCCTCCACTTT.

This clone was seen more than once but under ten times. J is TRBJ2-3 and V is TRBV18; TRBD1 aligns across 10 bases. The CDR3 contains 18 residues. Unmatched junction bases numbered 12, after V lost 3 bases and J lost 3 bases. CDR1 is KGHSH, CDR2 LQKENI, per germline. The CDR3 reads CASSPVYSGQGRTDTQYF. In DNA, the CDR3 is TGTGCCAGCTCACCCGTCTATTCGGGACAGGGGAGAACAGATACGCAGTATTTT.

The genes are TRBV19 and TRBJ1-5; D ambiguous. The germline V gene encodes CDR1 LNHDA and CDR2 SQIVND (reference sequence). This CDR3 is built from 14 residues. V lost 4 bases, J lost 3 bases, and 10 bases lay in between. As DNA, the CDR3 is TGTGCCAGTAGTAACCAGGCCCTCAATCAGCCCCAGCATTTT. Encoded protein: CASSNQALNQPQHF.

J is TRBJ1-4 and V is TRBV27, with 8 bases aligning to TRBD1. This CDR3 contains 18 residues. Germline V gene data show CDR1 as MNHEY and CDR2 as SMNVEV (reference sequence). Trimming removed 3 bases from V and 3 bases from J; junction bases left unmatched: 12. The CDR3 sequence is CASSFIGQGFLANEKLFF. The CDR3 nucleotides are TGTGCCAGCAGTTTCATTGGACAGGGTTTTTTGGCTAATGAAAAACTGTTTTTT.

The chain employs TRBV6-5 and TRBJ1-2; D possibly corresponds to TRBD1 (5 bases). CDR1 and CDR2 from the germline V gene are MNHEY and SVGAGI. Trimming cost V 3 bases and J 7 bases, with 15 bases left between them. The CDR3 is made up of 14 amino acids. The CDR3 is CASSYTGGKGGYTF. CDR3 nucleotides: TGTGCCAGCAGTTATACTGGGGGGAAGGGTGGCTACACCTTC.

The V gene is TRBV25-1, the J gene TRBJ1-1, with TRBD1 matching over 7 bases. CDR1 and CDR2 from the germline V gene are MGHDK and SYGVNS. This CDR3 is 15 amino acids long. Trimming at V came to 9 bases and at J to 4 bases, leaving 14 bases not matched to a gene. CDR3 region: CASRARQGMSTEAFF. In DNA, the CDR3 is TGTGCCAGTAGGGCCCGACAGGGTATGTCCACTGAAGCTTTCTTT.

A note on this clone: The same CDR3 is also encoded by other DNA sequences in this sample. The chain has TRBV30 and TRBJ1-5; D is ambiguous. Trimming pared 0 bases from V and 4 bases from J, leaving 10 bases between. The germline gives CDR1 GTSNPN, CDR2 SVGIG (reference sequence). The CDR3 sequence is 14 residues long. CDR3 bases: TGTGCCTGGAGTGTACGGACTGGAAATCAGCCCCAGCATTTT. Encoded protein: CAWSVRTGNQPQHF. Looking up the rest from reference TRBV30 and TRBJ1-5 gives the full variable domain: SQTIHQWPATLVQPVGSPLSLECTVEGTSNPNLYWYRQAAGRGLQLLFYSVGIGQISSEVPQNLSASRPQDRQFILSSKKLLLSDSGFYLCAWSVRTGNQPQHFGDGTRLSIL.

CDR3 residues: CASSIEPGLNTEAFF. CDR3 DNA: TGTGCCAGTAGTATAGAACCAGGTCTGAACACTGAAGCTTTCTTT. The chain combines TRBV19 with TRBJ1-1; D is ambiguous. V was trimmed by 0 bases and J by 0 bases, leaving 8 bases between them. The germline V gene encodes CDR1 LNHDA and CDR2 SQIVND (reference sequence). The CDR3 has 15 amino acids.

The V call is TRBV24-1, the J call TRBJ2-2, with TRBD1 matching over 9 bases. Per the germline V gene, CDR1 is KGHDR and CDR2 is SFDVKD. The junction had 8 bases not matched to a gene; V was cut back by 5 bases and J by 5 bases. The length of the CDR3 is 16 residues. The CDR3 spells CATSGTGEVWTGELFF. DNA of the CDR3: TGTGCCACCAGTGGGACAGGGGAGGTTTGGACCGGGGAGCTGTTTTTT.

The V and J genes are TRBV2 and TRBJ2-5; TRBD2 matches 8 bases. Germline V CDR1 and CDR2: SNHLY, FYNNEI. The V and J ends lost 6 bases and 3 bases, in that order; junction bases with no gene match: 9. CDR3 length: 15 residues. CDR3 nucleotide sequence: TGTGCCAGCAGATACTACCGTAGCGGGGAAGAGACCCAGTACTTC. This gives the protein CASRYYRSGEETQYF.

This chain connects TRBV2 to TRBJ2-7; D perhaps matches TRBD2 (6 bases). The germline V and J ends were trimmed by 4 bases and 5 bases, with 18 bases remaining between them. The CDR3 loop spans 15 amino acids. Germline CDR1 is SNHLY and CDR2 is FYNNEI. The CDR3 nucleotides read TGTGCCAGCAGTGGGCGTGAGCGGACTACGGACGAGCAGTACTTC. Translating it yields CASSGRERTTDEQYF.

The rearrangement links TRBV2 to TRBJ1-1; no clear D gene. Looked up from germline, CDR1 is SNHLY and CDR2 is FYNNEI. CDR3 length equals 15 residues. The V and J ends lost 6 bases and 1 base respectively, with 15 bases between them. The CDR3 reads CASSAQGGTNTEAFF. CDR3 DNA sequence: TGTGCCAGCAGCGCTCAAGGAGGTACGAACACTGAAGCTTTCTTT.